This T cell receptor (beta chain) was retrieved from a study of response to subunit inactivated influenza vaccine. TCRdb itself ran the RT-PCR reads through MiXCR, one entry per CDR3 protein. Seen here are approximately 500,000 distinct CDR3 sequences, around a quarter observed once, and the top ten hold 2.5% to 3%. Separately, the same data were catalogued under a study of T cells expressing NK-cell markers. According to that study: 5'RACE template switching built TCR beta cDNA with unique molecular identifiers. In the group of eight sequenced donors, seven were HCMV-seropositive and one was seronegative.

The receptor comes from a man between 45 and 60 years old who received an inactivated influenza vaccine. Sequencing was performed on CD4+ T cells sorted from PBMCs, taken roughly 12 days after vaccination.

The CDR3: CASSARGGNNIQYF. For the CDR3, the DNA is TGTGCCAGCAGTGCTCGGGGCGGAAATAACATTCAGTACTTC. This chain joins TRBV2 and TRBJ2-4; D tentatively reads TRBD1 or TRBD2 (5 bases each). Trimming cost V 4 bases and J 7 bases, with 14 bases left between them. Germline-derived CDR1 and CDR2 are SNHLY and FYNNEI. The length of the CDR3 is 14 residues.